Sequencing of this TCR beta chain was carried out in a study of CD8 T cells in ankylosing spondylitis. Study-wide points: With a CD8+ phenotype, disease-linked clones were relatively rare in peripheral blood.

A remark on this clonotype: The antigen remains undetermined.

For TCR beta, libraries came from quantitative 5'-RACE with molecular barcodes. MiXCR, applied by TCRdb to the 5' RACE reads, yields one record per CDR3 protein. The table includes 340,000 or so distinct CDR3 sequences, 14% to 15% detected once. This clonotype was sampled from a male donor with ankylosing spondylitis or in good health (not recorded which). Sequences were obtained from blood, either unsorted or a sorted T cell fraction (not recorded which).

CDR3 sequence (DNA): TGTGCCAGCTCATCTTCTAGCGGGAGCAACGTTCGGTACACCGGGGAGCTGTTTTTT. Protein sequence: CASSSSSGSNVRYTGELFF. V is TRBV18 and J is TRBJ2-2; 10 bases agree with TRBD2. Germline V gene data show CDR1 as KGHSH and CDR2 as LQKENI. Germline trimming cut 5 bases from V and 3 bases from J; bases unmatched to any gene: 15. The CDR3 runs to 19 residues.